Listed below are T cell receptor beta chains from one sample, sequenced in a study of blood T cell repertoires in COVID-19. TCRdb keeps only in-frame clones here, not all; method: immunoSEQ multiplex PCR. Of roughly 280,000 clones in the sample, around 80% are singletons; the top ten hold roughly 4%. Sequencing used peripheral blood. These receptors came from a man between 60 and 75 years old with acute or convalescent COVID-19. Both conserved end residues are part of each CDR3.

j_gene | v_gene | len | CDR3aa
TRBJ2-3 | TRBV13 | 16 | CASNPLGTSGTDTQYF
TRBJ1-2 | TRBV18 | 12 | CASSPDSEGYTF
TRBJ2-7 | TRBV27 | 15 | CASSSPETGRGEQYF
TRBJ1-2 | TRBV10-3 | 13 | CAISERVNYGYTF
TRBJ2-2 | TRBV7-8 | 16 | CASSSLAGGQTGELFF
TRBJ2-3 | TRBV4-1 | 16 | CASSRDWGRGTDTQYF
TRBJ2-3 | TRBV19 | 13 | CATEGYPTDTQYF
TRBJ2-7 | TRBV5-1 | 14 | CASSSPGQGSEQYF
TRBJ2-7 | TRBV13 | 12 | CASSFDRAEQYF
TRBJ1-4 | TRBV5-1 | 15 | CASSLQGPGREKLFF
TRBJ1-5 | TRBV2 | 15 | CASSEGTGQNQPQHF